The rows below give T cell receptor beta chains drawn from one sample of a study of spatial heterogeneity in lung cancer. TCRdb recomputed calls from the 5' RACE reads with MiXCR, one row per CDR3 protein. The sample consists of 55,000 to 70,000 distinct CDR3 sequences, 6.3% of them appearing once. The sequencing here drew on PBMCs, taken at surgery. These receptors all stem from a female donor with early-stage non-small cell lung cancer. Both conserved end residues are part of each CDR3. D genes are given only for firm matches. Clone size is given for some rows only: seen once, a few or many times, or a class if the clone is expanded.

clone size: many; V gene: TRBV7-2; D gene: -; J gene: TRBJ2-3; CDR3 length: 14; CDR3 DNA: TGTGCCAGCAGCTTATCCCGAAGCTCAGATACGCAGTATTTT; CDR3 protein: CASSLSRSSDTQYF
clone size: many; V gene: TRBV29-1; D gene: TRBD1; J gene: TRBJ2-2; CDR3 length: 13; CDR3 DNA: TGCAGCGGGGGGTGGACAGGGCCCGGGGAGCTGTTTTTT; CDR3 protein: CSGGWTGPGELFF
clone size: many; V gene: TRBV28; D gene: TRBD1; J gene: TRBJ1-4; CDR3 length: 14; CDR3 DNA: TGTGCCAGCAGTTTCGGGACAGGGGAGTTAAAACTGTTTTTT; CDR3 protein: CASSFGTGELKLFF
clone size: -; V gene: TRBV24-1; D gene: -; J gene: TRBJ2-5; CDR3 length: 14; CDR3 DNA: TGTGCCACCAGTGACTTTAGCGATAAAGAGACCCAGTACTTC; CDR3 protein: CATSDFSDKETQYF
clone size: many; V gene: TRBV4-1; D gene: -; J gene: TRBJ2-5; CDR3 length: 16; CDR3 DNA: TGCGCCAGCAGCCAAGCCCTCGACCGGGACGGGGTGACCCAGTACTTC; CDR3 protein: CASSQALDRDGVTQYF
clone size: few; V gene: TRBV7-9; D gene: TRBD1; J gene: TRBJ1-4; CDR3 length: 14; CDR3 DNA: TGTGCCAGCAGCTCCCAGGGGGGCTTTGAAAAACTGTTTTTT; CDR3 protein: CASSSQGGFEKLFF
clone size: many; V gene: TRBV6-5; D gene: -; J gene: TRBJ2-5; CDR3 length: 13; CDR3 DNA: TGTGCCAGCAGTTACGGAGGAGGAGAGACCCAGTACTTC; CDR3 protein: CASSYGGGETQYF
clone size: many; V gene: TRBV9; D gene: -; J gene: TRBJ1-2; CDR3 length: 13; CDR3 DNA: TGTGCCAGCAGCGTAGAAGGAGGGGACGGCTACACCTTC; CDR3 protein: CASSVEGGDGYTF
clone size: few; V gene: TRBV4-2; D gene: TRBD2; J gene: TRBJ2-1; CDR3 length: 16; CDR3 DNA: TGTGCCAGCAGCCAAGATCTGAGCGGGAGAAACAATGAGCAGTTCTTC; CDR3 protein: CASSQDLSGRNNEQFF
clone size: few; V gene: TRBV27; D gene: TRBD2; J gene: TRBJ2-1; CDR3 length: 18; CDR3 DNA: TGTGCCAGCAGTTTATACAGCGGGGGGGTTAGCTCCTACAATGAGCAGTTCTTC; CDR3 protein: CASSLYSGGVSSYNEQFF
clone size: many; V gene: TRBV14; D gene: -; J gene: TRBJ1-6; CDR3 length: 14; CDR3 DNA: TGTGCCAGCAGCCGGACGGTGAATAATTCACCCCTCCACTTT; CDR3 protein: CASSRTVNNSPLHF
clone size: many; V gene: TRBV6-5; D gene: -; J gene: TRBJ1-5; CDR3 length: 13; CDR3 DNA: TGTGCCAGCAGCCTCCAGGGGAATCAGCCCCAGCATTTT; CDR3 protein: CASSLQGNQPQHF
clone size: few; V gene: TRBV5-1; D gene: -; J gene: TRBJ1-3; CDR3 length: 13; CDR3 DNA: TGCGCCAGCAGAGACCTCCAGGGAAACACCATATATTTT; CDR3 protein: CASRDLQGNTIYF
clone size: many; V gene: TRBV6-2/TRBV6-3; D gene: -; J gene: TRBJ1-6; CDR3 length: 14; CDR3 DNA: TGTGCCAGCAGTTATGCAGGGGTCGATTCACCCCTCCACTTT; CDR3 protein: CASSYAGVDSPLHF
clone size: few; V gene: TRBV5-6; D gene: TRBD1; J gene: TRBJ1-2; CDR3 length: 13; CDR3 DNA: TGTGCCAGCAGCTTGAGGCAGGGGGCTGGCTACACCTTC; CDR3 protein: CASSLRQGAGYTF
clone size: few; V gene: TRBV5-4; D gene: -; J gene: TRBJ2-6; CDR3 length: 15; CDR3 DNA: TGTGCCAGCAGCTTGACAGTCTCTGGGGCCAACGTCCTGACTTTC; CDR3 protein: CASSLTVSGANVLTF
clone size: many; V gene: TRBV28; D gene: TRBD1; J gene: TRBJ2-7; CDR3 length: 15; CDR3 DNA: TGTGCCAGCACCCCCAGCTCAGGGGGCCGCGATGAGCAGTACTTC; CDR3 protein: CASTPSSGGRDEQYF
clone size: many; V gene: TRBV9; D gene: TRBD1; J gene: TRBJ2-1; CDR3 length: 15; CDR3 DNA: TGTGCCAGCAGCGTAGGAGACAGGGGCTACAATGAGCAGTTCTTC; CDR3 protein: CASSVGDRGYNEQFF
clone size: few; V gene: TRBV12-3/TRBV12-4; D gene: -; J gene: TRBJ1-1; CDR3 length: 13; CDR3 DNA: TGTGCCAGCAGTTTAGGCTCGGGGTCGGGCGCTTTCTTT; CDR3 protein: CASSLGSGSGAFF
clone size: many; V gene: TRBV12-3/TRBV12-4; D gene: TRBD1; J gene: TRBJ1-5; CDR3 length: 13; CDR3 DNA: TGTGCCAGCAGGCCAACAGGGGGACTCGCCCAGCATTTT; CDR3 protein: CASRPTGGLAQHF
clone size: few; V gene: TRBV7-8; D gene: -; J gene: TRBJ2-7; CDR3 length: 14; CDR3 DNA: TGTGCCAGCAGCATCTATGGGATCCCCTACGAGCAGTACTTC; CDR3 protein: CASSIYGIPYEQYF
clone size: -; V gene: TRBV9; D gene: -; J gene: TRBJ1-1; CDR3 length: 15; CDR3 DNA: TGTGCCAGCAGCGTAGCTACGAGGGGAGACCTTGAAGCTTTCTTT; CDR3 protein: CASSVATRGDLEAFF
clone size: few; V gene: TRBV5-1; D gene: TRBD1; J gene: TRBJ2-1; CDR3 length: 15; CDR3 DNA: TGCGCCAGCAGCTTGACCGGGACAGGGTACAATGAGCAGTTCTTC; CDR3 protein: CASSLTGTGYNEQFF
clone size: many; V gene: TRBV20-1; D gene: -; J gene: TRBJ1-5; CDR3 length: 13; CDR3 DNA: TGCAGTGCTAGCCGGGGGCCCAATCAGCCCCAGCATTTT; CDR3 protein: CSASRGPNQPQHF
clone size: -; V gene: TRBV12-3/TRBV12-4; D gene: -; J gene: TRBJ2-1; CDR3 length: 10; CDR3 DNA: TGTGCCAGCAGTTTAATTGAGCAGTTCTTC; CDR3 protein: CASSLIEQFF
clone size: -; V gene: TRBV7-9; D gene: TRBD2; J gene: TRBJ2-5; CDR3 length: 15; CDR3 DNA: TGTGCCAGCAGCTTAGTGCGGGGCGGGAGTGAGACCCAGTACTTC; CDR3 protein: CASSLVRGGSETQYF
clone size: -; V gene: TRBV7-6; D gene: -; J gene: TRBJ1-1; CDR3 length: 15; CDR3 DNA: TGTGCCAGCAGCTCCCCGGACAGCCTGAACACTGAAGCTTTCTTT; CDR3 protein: CASSSPDSLNTEAFF
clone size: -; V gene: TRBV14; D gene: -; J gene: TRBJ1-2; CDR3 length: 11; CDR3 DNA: TGTGCCAGCAGCCAGGGTTATGGCTACACCTTC; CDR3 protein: CASSQGYGYTF
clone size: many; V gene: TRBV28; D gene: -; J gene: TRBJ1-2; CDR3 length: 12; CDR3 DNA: TGTGCCAGCAGTTTCGGGTACTATGGCTACACCTTC; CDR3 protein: CASSFGYYGYTF
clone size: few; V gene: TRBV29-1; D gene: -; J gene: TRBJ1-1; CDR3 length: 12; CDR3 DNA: TGCAGCGGTGAATCCCAAGCGATGGAAGCTTTCTTT; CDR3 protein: CSGESQAMEAFF
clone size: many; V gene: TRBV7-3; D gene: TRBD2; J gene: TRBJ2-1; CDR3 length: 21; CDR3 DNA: TGTGCCAGCAGCTCAAACATACCGACTAGCGGGGGAAGAAGGTCCTACAATGAGCAGTTCTTC; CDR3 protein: CASSSNIPTSGGRRSYNEQFF
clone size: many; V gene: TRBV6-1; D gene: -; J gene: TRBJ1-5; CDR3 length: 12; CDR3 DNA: TGTGCCAGCGTGGCCCCCAATCAGCCCCAGCATTTT; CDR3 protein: CASVAPNQPQHF
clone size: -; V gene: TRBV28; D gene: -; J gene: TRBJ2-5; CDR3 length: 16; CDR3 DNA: TGTGCCAGCAGTTTACTTGGGGGGGCCCTCCAAGAGACCCAGTACTTC; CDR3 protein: CASSLLGGALQETQYF
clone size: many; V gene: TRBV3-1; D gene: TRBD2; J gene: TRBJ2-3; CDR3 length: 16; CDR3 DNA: TGTGCCAGCAGCCTTGGAGCGGGAGAGTTCACAGATACGCAGTATTTT; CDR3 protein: CASSLGAGEFTDTQYF
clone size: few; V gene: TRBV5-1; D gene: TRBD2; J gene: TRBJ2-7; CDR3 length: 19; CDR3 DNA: TGCGCCAGCAGCTTAAGGGGGCAGGCGGGAGGGCTTCCTCCCTACGAGCAGTACTTC; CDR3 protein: CASSLRGQAGGLPPYEQYF
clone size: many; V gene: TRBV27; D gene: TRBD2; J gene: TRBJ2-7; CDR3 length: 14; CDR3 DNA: TGTGCCAGCAGTCCCCTAGCGGTAGCCTACGAGCAGTACTTC; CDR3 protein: CASSPLAVAYEQYF
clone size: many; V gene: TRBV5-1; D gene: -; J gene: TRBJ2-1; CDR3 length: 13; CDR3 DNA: TGCGCCAGCAGCTTGGCCGTAAGGAATGAGCAGTTCTTC; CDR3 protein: CASSLAVRNEQFF
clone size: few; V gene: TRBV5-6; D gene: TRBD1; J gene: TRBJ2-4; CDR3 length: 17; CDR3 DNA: TGTGCCAGCAGCTCCCAACAGGGGGTATCAGCCAAAAACATTCAGTACTTC; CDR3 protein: CASSSQQGVSAKNIQYF
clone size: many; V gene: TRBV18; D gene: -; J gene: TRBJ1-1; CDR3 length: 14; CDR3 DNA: TGTGCCAGCTCACCAACGGACACCCGGAGTGAAGCTTTCTTT; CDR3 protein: CASSPTDTRSEAFF
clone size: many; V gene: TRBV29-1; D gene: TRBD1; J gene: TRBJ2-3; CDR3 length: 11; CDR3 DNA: TGCAGCGCCGGGGCGACAGGGACGCAGTATTTT; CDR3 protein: CSAGATGTQYF
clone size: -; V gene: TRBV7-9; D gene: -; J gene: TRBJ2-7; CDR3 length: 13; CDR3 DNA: TGTGCCAGCAGCCTCCCCACTAGCCACGAGCAGTACTTC; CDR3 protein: CASSLPTSHEQYF
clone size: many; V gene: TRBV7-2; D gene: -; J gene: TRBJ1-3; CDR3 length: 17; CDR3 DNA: TGTGCCAGCAGCCCTTCCGGGACACAGGGCGCGGGAAACACCATATATTTT; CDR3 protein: CASSPSGTQGAGNTIYF
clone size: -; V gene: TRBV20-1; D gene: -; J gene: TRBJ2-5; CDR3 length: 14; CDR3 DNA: TGCAGTGCTAGAGACAGGGGGGGTTCGGAGACCCAGTACTTC; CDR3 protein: CSARDRGGSETQYF
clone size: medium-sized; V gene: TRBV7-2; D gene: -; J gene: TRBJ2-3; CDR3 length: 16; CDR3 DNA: TGTGCCAGCAGCTTAGAGGGCCCCCGGGGGCCAGATACGCAGTATTTT; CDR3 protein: CASSLEGPRGPDTQYF
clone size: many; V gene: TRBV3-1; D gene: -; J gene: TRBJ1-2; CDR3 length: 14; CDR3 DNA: TGTGCCAGCAGCCCCACCAGTTCGAGCTATGGCTACACCTTC; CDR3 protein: CASSPTSSSYGYTF
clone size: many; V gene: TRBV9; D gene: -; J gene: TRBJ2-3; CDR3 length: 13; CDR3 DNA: TGTGCCTCACAGGAGATTTCTGAAGATACGCAGTATTTT; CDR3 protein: CASQEISEDTQYF
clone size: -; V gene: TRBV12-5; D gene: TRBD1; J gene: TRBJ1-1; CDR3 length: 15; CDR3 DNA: TGTGCTAGTGGCCGGACAGGGAGTGGGTACACTGAAGCTTTCTTT; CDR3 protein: CASGRTGSGYTEAFF
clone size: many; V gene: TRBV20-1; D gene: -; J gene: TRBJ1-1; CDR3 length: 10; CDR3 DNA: TGCAGTGCCCGACAGGTTGTTGCTTTCTTT; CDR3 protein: CSARQVVAFF
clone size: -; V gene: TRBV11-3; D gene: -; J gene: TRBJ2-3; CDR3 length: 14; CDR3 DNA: TGTGCCAGCAGCTTGACACAGGGCACAGATACGCAGTATTTT; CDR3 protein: CASSLTQGTDTQYF
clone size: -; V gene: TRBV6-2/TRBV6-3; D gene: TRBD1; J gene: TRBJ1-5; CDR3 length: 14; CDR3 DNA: TGTGCCAGCAGCCCGGGACAGTGGAATCAGCCCCAGCATTTT; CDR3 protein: CASSPGQWNQPQHF
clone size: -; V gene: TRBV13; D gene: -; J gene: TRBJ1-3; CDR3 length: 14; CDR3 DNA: TGTGCCAGCAGCTTAAGAGGGGCTGGAAACACCATATATTTT; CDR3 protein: CASSLRGAGNTIYF